This T cell receptor (beta chain) stems from a study of T cells after yellow fever vaccination. In the study overall: Preparation of the low-cell-number fractions used SMART-Seq v4 Ultra Low Input.

TCR cDNA was made by 5'RACE template switching, adding a universal primer site and UMIs. TCRdb analysed the 5' RACE reads with MiXCR anew, one entry per CDR3 protein. The table has approximately 85,000 distinct CDR3 sequences, 10% to 15% seen once; the top ten hold around 23%. The CDR3 is 13 residues long. The V gene lost 4 bases and the J gene lost 2 bases, with 9 bases spanning the gap. Germline lookup yields CDR1 SEHNR and CDR2 FQNEAQ (reference sequence). General study points: Clonotypes shared by both compartments, CD4 and CD8, made up a small share. Weaker overall, the secondary response nonetheless peaked faster (day 5 versus 15).

The source material was CD8+ T cells not binding an NS4B(214-222) dextramer, sorted from PBMCs, sampled roughly 20 days after the first yellow fever vaccination. The chain is built from TRBV7-9 and TRBJ2-7; D may be TRBD1 (5 bases). The source of this sequence is a man between 18 and 35 years old who received the YFV17D yellow fever vaccine. The CDR3 nucleotides read TGTGCCAGCAGCTCTGACAGCCCCTACGAGCAGTACTTC. It is translated as CASSSDSPYEQYF.